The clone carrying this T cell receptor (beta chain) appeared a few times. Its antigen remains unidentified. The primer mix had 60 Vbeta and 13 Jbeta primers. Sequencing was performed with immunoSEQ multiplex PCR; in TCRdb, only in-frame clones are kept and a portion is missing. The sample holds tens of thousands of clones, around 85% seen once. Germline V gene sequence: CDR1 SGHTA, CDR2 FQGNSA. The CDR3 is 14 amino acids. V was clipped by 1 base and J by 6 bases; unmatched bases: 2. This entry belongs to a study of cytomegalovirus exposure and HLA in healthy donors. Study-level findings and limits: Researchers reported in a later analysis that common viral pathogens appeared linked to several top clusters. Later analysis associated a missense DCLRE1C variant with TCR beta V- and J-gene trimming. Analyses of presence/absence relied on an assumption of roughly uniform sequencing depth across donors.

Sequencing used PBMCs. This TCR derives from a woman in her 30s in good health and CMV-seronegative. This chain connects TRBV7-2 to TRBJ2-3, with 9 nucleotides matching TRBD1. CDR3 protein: CASSLDRGRDTQYF. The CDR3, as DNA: TGTGCCAGCAGCTTAGACAGGGGGCGCGATACGCAGTATTTT.